The 19 T cell receptor beta chains reported below all come from one sample, sequenced in a study of blood T cell repertoires in COVID-19. TCRdb's table, derived via immunoSEQ multiplex PCR, lists solely in-frame clones and lacks some. The sample comprises 250,000 to 400,000 clones, about 90% of which are singletons, and over 4% rests with the top ten. Sequenced material: PBMCs or T cells enriched from blood (not recorded which). The receptors were sampled from a woman aged 25 to 39 who had recovered from COVID-19.

This chain uses TRBV5-1 with TRBJ2-1, with TRBD1 as a possible D gene (6 bases). This CDR3 spans 18 amino acids. V was pared by 4 bases and J by 1 base, with 21 bases between. CDR1 SGHRS and CDR2 YFSETQ come from the germline V gene. CDR3 loop: CASSRTEPRSGSYNEQFF. In DNA, the CDR3 is TGCGCCAGCAGCAGGACAGAGCCCCGCAGTGGATCCTACAATGAGCAGTTCTTC.

The rearrangement uses TRBV2 and TRBJ2-7, with a weak D call TRBD2 (5 bases). CDR3 length: 14 amino acids. Deletions cut 6 bases from V and 0 bases from J, with 12 bases between. The germline gives CDR1 SNHLY, CDR2 FYNNEI. CDR3 in DNA: TGTGCCAGCAGGGGGAACGGGGACTCCTACGAGCAGTACTTC. As protein: CASRGNGDSYEQYF.

The chain couples TRBV5-1 to TRBJ2-3; the match to TRBD2 covers 7 bases. This CDR3 is 15 amino acids long. The V and J ends lost 9 bases and 6 bases, in that order; junction bases with no gene match: 16. CDR1 SGHRS and CDR2 YFSETQ come from the germline V gene. CDR3 loop: CATSPGLLIGDTQYF. The CDR3 coding sequence is TGCGCCACCTCACCGGGACTACTGATAGGGGATACGCAGTATTTT.

The gene calls are TRBV5-1 and TRBJ1-3; unclear D gene. Germline-derived CDR1 and CDR2 are SGHRS and YFSETQ. This CDR3 region has 16 residues. Trimming pared 4 bases from V and 4 bases from J, leaving 18 bases between. CDR3 sequence reads: CASSPLLPPGGNTIYF. As DNA, the CDR3 is TGCGCCAGCAGCCCCCTTCTTCCCCCGGGGGGAAACACCATATATTTT.

This chain joins TRBV19 and TRBJ1-5; TRBD1 matches at 7 bases. The V gene's germline CDR1 is LNHDA and CDR2 SQIVND (reference sequence). The CDR3 is made up of 14 amino acids. Trimming took 4 bases from V and 3 from J; bases not matched to a gene: 3. CDR3 DNA sequence: TGTGCCAGTAGTACCGACAGGGTCAATCAGCCCCAGCATTTT. Translating it yields CASSTDRVNQPQHF.

This clone has more than one count but fewer than ten. The chain couples TRBV6-1 to TRBJ1-5, with D uncertain. CDR1 is MNHNS, CDR2 SASEGT, per germline. Trimming cost V 1 base and J 9 bases, with 10 bases left between them. There are 13 residues in the CDR3. The CDR3 DNA follows: TGTGCCAGCAGTGAAGGCTTGATTAGGCCCCAGCATTTT. This sequence encodes CASSEGLIRPQHF.

The chain has TRBV7-2 and TRBJ1-1, with D maybe TRBD1 (6 bases). The CDR3 length is 13 residues. Germline values: CDR1 SGHTA, CDR2 FQGNSA. With 6 bases removed from V and 6 bases from J, the gap between germline ends came to 14 bases. CDR3 sequence reads: CASRQGGVPEAFF. In nucleotides, the CDR3 is TGTGCCAGCAGACAGGGAGGGGTACCTGAAGCTTTCTTT.

This chain links TRBV19 with TRBJ2-7; 7 bases are a match to TRBD1. Germline loops: CDR1 LNHDA, CDR2 SQIVND (reference sequence). V trimming: 6 bases; J trimming: 1 base; junction bases outside the gene matches: 6. The CDR3 runs to 14 residues. The CDR3 region is CASSGQAQSYEQYF. The DNA for the CDR3 is TGTGCCAGTAGCGGACAGGCTCAATCCTACGAGCAGTACTTC. Full variable domain (missing parts from reference TRBV19 and TRBJ2-7): DGGITQSPKYLFRKEGQNVTLSCEQNLNHDAMYWYRQDPGQGLRLIYYSQIVNDFQKGDIAEGYSVSREKKESFPLTVTSAQKNPTAFYLCASSGQAQSYEQYFGPGTRLTVT.

Worth noting for this clone: Other DNA sequences in the same sample also yield this CDR3. This chain links TRBV11-2 with TRBJ1-2; TRBD1 might be the D (5 bases). V was clipped by 1 base and J by 7 bases, with 10 bases between them. Germline-derived CDR1 and CDR2 are SGHAT and FQNNGV. This CDR3 has 13 residues. CDR3 loop: CASSLAGGGGYTF. CDR3 bases: TGTGCCAGCAGCTTAGCCGGGGGGGGTGGCTACACCTTC. Complete variable domain (other parts from reference TRBV11-2 and TRBJ1-2): EAGVAQSPRYKIIEKRQSVAFWCNPISGHATLYWYQQILGQGPKLLIQFQNNGVVDDSQLPKDRFSAERLKGVDSTLKIQPAKLEDSAVYLCASSLAGGGGYTFGSGTRLTVV.

The gene calls are TRBV5-1 and TRBJ2-5; maybe TRBD2 (7 bases). Germline V gives CDR1 SGHRS, CDR2 YFSETQ. V was pared by 10 bases and J by 2 bases, with 18 bases between. The CDR3 length is 14 residues. CDR3 region: CASRRGGWQETQYF. CDR3 bases: TGCGCCTCTAGGAGGGGGGGCTGGCAAGAGACCCAGTACTTC.

This sequence joins TRBV28 and TRBJ2-7; TRBD1 matches 11 bases. Germline trimming cut 5 bases from V and 1 base from J; bases unmatched to any gene: 10. Germline lookup yields CDR1 MDHEN and CDR2 SYDVKM. There are 17 residues in the CDR3. In DNA form, the CDR3 reads TGTGCCAGCAGTCTCTCGCTGGGACAGGGGGTATCCTACGAGCAGTACTTC. Translating gives CASSLSLGQGVSYEQYF.

This sequence joins TRBV5-6 and TRBJ1-2, with D possibly matching TRBD1 (6 bases). V dropped 0 bases and J dropped 4 bases, with 13 bases sitting between them. CDR1 is SGHDT and CDR2 is YYEEEE in the germline V gene. The CDR3 is made up of 15 amino acids. In DNA form, the CDR3 reads TGTGCCAGCAGCTTGGGGGGGCTCCACGCCTATGGCTACACCTTC. Translated: CASSLGGLHAYGYTF.

The V gene is TRBV30, the J gene TRBJ1-2; TRBD1 is a possible D gene (6 bases). This CDR3 region has 12 residues. V lost 4 bases and J 8 bases, leaving 14 bases between the germline ends. From germline, CDR1 is GTSNPN and CDR2 SVGIG (reference sequence). Written as DNA, the CDR3 is TGTGCCTGGACCGACAGGTCGGCCGGCTACACCTTC. Its translation: CAWTDRSAGYTF.

This chain uses TRBV7-6 with TRBJ2-5; TRBD1 is a possible D gene (6 bases). The V end lost 2 bases, the J end lost 5 bases, and 15 bases lay between the germline ends. The germline V gene encodes CDR1 SGHVS and CDR2 FNYEAQ. This CDR3 spans 15 amino acids. The CDR3 sequence: CASSLSGTRGETQYF. DNA for the CDR3: TGTGCCAGCAGCTTATCCGGGACAAGAGGGGAGACCCAGTACTTC.

The V and J genes are TRBV5-1 and TRBJ1-2; TRBD1 matches 7 bases. Germline CDR1 is SGHRS and CDR2 is YFSETQ. CDR3 size: 14 residues. V trimming: 5 bases; J trimming: 4 bases; junction bases outside the gene matches: 8. The CDR3 sequence is CASSMTGLAYGYTF. Written as DNA, the CDR3 is TGCGCCAGCAGTATGACAGGGCTCGCCTATGGCTACACCTTC.

This clone has only one observation. The genes are TRBV5-7 and TRBJ2-7; D is unclear. TRBV5-7 is designated an ORF whose function remains uncertain. This CDR3 has 14 amino acids. Between the trimmed V and J ends, which lost 2 bases and 3 bases, there was a span of 12 bases. The CDR3 region has the DNA TGTGCCAGCAGCTTATCATCACCCGGCTACGAGCAGTACTTC. Translation gives CASSLSSPGYEQYF.

This chain joins TRBV3-1 (or the pseudogene TRBV3-2) and TRBJ2-1, with D perhaps TRBD1 (6 bases). Germline CDR1 LGHDT, CDR2 YNNKEL (reference sequence). V was clipped by 11 bases and J by 7 bases, with 21 bases between them. The CDR3 runs 14 residues. The chain's CDR3 is CAAMFQGCGNEQFF. The CDR3 coding sequence is TGTGCCGCTATGTTCCAGGGGTGTGGTAATGAGCAGTTCTTC.

The chain recombines TRBV24-1 with TRBJ1-5; TRBD1 is a possible D gene (5 bases). Looked up from germline, CDR1 is KGHDR and CDR2 is SFDVKD. Deletions cut 5 bases from V and 11 bases from J, with 9 bases between. The CDR3 runs 11 residues. The CDR3 DNA is TGTGCCACCAGTGGGGGGGACGCCCAGCATTTT. Translation gives CATSGGDAQHF.

The rearrangement uses TRBV2 and TRBJ1-5, with D perhaps TRBD1 (5 bases). The CDR3 runs 15 residues. The germline gives CDR1 SNHLY, CDR2 FYNNEI. Between the trimmed V and J ends, which lost 8 bases and 0 bases, there was a span of 14 bases. The CDR3 bases are TGTGCCAGCCGTTGGGGCCGGCTTAGCAATCAGCCCCAGCATTTT. Its translation: CASRWGRLSNQPQHF.